This TCR beta chain was sequenced for a study of CD8 T cells in Susac syndrome. Broader study findings: The relatively small number of individuals in the TCR sequencing and HLA analysis was acknowledged by the study. In total CD8+ repertoires, around 17 Susac-specific public clones were detected, and CD8+ TEMRA repertoires contained five or six.

Random hexamers were used to reverse transcribe roughly 0.5 to 1 ug of RNA. In TCRdb, the immunoSEQ multiplex PCR reads were re-called with MiXCR into one record per CDR3 protein. The sample lists some 110,000 distinct CDR3 sequences, 85% to 95% occurring once. Patients with Susac syndrome fulfilled recently defined diagnostic criteria for definite or probable disease. For this clonotype: As yet, its antigen is unknown.

Sequencing input: CD8+ T cells from PBMCs. The TCR was taken from a human donor with Susac syndrome.

The CDR3 loop is CASRAYGVGPYNEQFF. The CDR3 region has the DNA TGTGCCAGCAGGGCCTACGGGGTGGGCCCCTACAATGAGCAGTTCTTC. The chain has TRBV6-1 and TRBJ2-1; D perhaps matches TRBD2 (5 bases). The CDR3 is made up of 16 amino acids. Germline assignment: CDR1 MNHNS and CDR2 SASEGT. V lost 6 bases, J lost 2 bases, and 17 bases lay in between.